This T cell receptor (beta chain) was found in a study of blood T cell repertoires in COVID-19. Sequencing used immunoSEQ multiplex PCR; TCRdb keeps in-frame clones, though not all of them. The data contain about 260,000 clones, 70% to 90% of them singletons. Trimming cost V 4 bases and J 2 bases, with 14 bases left between them. The CDR3 runs 15 residues. The sequence was collected from a man aged 50-60 years who had been exposed to COVID-19. This sequence joins TRBV5-3 and TRBJ2-3; D is possibly TRBD2 (6 bases). TRBV5-3 is marked as an open reading frame, function uncertain. Sample: PBMCs or T cells enriched from blood (not recorded which). The CDR3 bases are TGTGCCAGAAGCCGGATGCGGGAAGCCACAGATACGCAGTATTTT. Translation: CARSRMREATDTQYF.